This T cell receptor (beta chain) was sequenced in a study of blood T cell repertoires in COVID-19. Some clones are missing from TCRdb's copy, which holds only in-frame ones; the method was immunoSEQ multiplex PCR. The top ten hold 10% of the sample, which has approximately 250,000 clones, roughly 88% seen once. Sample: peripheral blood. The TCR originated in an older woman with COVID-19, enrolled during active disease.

The CDR3 reads CASSLVRATRDEQFF. DNA for the CDR3: TGTGCCAGCAGCTTAGTAAGGGCGACTAGAGATGAGCAGTTCTTC. V and J are TRBV7-9 and TRBJ2-1; a weak D match, TRBD2 (6 bases). The CDR3 length is 15 residues. V was shortened by 1 base and J by 8 bases, with 15 bases between the two germline ends. Germline lookup yields CDR1 SEHNR and CDR2 FQNEAQ (reference sequence).